The 28 T cell receptor beta chains given below trace back to one sample, sequenced in a study of T cells in Graves' hyperthyroidism and ophthalmopathy. RNA transcripts yielded amplified TCR beta CDR3 regions. RT-PCR in the first round (using the HTBI primer set) targeted the TCR CDR3. Each CDR3 protein gets one entry after TCRdb re-called the multiplex PCR reads with MiXCR. The repertoire holds fewer than 650,000 distinct CDR3 sequences, with approximately 15% as singletons. The sample was blood. The receptors shown here come from a woman aged 35 to 49 with Graves' hyperthyroidism.

The V gene is TRBV7-7, the J gene TRBJ2-2, with unresolved D. There are 15 residues in the CDR3. The V gene's germline CDR1 is SSHAT and CDR2 FNYEAQ (reference sequence). The CDR3 spells CASSAAATNTGELFF. The CDR3, as DNA: TGTGCTAGCTCCGCTGCGGCCACGAACACCGGGGAGCTGTTTTTT.

This clonotype has at least ten counts. The chain carries TRBV2 and TRBJ2-1; D might be TRBD1 (6 bases). This CDR3 has 15 residues. Germline V gene data show CDR1 as SNHLY and CDR2 as FYNNEI. V gave up 8 bases and J gave up 4 bases, with 18 bases separating them. CDR3 DNA: TGTGCCAGCGCTGTGGACAGCGACCCTTACAATGAGCAGTTCTTC. Translation gives CASAVDSDPYNEQFF. The entire variable domain, with the rest obtained from reference TRBV2 and TRBJ2-1, is as follows: EPEVTQTPSHQVTQMGQEVILRCVPISNHLYFYWYRQILGQKVEFLVSFYNNEISEKSEIFDDQFSVERPDGSNFTLKIRSTKLEDSAMYFCASAVDSDPYNEQFFGPGTRLTVL.

This clonotype was seen only a few times. The V call is TRBV5-1, the J call TRBJ1-3, with D perhaps matching TRBD1 (5 bases). CDR3 size: 15 residues. The V and J ends lost 7 bases and 2 bases respectively, with 16 bases between them. The germline V gene encodes CDR1 SGHRS and CDR2 YFSETQ. The CDR3 is CASQPGVATGNTIYF. DNA for the CDR3: TGCGCCAGCCAACCGGGGGTCGCTACTGGAAACACCATATATTTT.

The V and J genes are TRBV19 and TRBJ2-7, with D unclear. The V and J ends lost 3 bases and 2 bases respectively, with 14 bases between them. The CDR3 spans 15 residues. Germline CDR1 and CDR2: LNHDA and SQIVND (reference sequence). The CDR3 region has the DNA TGTGCCAGTAGTATCGGTCCTGGACGGACCTACGAGCAGTACTTC. Translating it yields CASSIGPGRTYEQYF.

The chain is built from TRBV20-1 and TRBJ1-1; 8 nucleotides line up with TRBD1. Germline CDR1 DFQATT, CDR2 SNEGSKA (reference sequence). J was trimmed by 1 base and V by 6 bases; bases with no gene match: 7. The CDR3 sequence is 14 residues long. The DNA for the CDR3 is TGCAGTGCGCCCCAGACAGGGGCGAACACTGAAGCTTTCTTT. Its protein product is CSAPQTGANTEAFF.

The chain is built from TRBV29-1 and TRBJ1-1; the D is unclear. The CDR3 loop spans 11 amino acids. Trimming removed 4 bases from V and 8 bases from J, with 11 bases in between. CDR1 and CDR2 from the germline V gene are SQVTM and ANQGSEA. The CDR3 DNA reads TGCAGCGTTGTACCAGTTGGCGAAGCTTTCTTT. It encodes CSVVPVGEAFF.

This clonotype was observed many times. This chain links TRBV12-3 or TRBV12-4 with TRBJ2-3; either TRBD1 or TRBD2 may supply D (5 bases each). The CDR3 length is 15 residues. V was pared by 8 bases and J by 8 bases, with 23 bases between. The CDR3 reads CASSWSGGGVGTQYF. The CDR3 nucleotides are TGTGCCAGCTCTTGGTCCGGTGGGGGTGTTGGTACGCAGTATTTT.

The chain employs TRBV12-3 or TRBV12-4 and TRBJ2-2; the match to TRBD1 covers 8 bases. This CDR3 is built from 16 residues. Trimming at V came to 3 bases and at J to 1 base, leaving 4 bases not matched to a gene. The CDR3 spells CASSFGTGLNTGELFF. Written as DNA, the CDR3 is TGTGCCAGCAGTTTCGGGACAGGCTTGAACACCGGGGAGCTGTTTTTT.

The chain employs TRBV6-1 and TRBJ1-1; D unresolved. The CDR3 runs to 15 residues. V gave up 0 bases and J gave up 2 bases, with 10 bases separating them. Germline-derived CDR1 and CDR2 are MNHNS and SASEGT. As DNA, the CDR3 is TGTGCCAGCAGTGAAGCTTCGAAGGGAAACACTGAAGCTTTCTTT. Its translation: CASSEASKGNTEAFF.

This clonotype was observed many times. The rearrangement joins TRBV20-1 to TRBJ2-1; the match to TRBD2 covers 10 bases. The CDR3 extends over 14 amino acids. Germline trimming cut 3 bases from V and 8 bases from J; bases unmatched to any gene: 7. Germline CDR1 is DFQATT and CDR2 is SNEGSKA (reference sequence). The CDR3 here is CSARQTSGTDEQFF. CDR3 sequence (DNA): TGCAGTGCTAGGCAAACTAGCGGGACCGATGAGCAGTTCTTC.

This clonotype was observed a few times. V is TRBV25-1 and J is TRBJ2-1; D remains unclear. The CDR3 has 12 amino acids. Germline V gives CDR1 MGHDK, CDR2 SYGVNS. V lost 5 bases and J lost 5, with 7 bases in between. CDR3 amino acids: CASSSQDNEQFF. The DNA of the CDR3 is TGTGCCAGCAGTTCTCAAGACAATGAGCAGTTCTTC.

This clonotype appeared a few times. The chain couples TRBV5-1 to TRBJ2-3; D is uncertain. The CDR3 has 15 amino acids. Germline loops: CDR1 SGHRS, CDR2 YFSETQ. Trimming cost V 4 bases and J 0 bases, with 12 bases left between them. The CDR3 DNA reads TGCGCCAGCAGCCCGATGGGTCCTAGCACAGATACGCAGTATTTT. This translates into CASSPMGPSTDTQYF.

This clonotype occurred many times. V usage is TRBV7-9 and J usage is TRBJ2-1; D is unclear. Trimming took off 1 base at V and 1 base at J, with 23 bases between the two ends. This CDR3 has 20 amino acids. The V gene's germline CDR1 is SEHNR and CDR2 FQNEAQ (reference sequence). The CDR3 protein is CASSLVAARQLGPSYNEQFF. In DNA, the CDR3 is TGTGCCAGCAGCTTAGTGGCAGCGCGTCAGCTAGGTCCTTCCTACAATGAGCAGTTCTTC.

This chain connects TRBV9 to TRBJ2-1; TRBD2 matches 10 bases. The germline CDR1 and CDR2 sequences are SGDLS and YYNGEE. The J segment lost 4 bases and the V segment lost 4 bases, leaving 11 bases of the junction unmatched. This CDR3 is 17 amino acids long. CDR3 DNA: TGTGCCAGCAGCAAGAATCTAGCGGGAGAAGTTTACAATGAGCAGTTCTTC. The encoded protein is CASSKNLAGEVYNEQFF.

In this sample, this clonotype turned up many times. V gene TRBV7-9 combines with J gene TRBJ1-1; no clear D gene. V dropped 5 bases and J dropped 4 bases, with 11 bases sitting between them. Per the germline V gene, CDR1 is SEHNR and CDR2 is FQNEAQ (reference sequence). The CDR3 runs to 13 residues. The CDR3 reads CASSPSAVTEAFF. The DNA of the CDR3 is TGTGCCAGCAGCCCCTCAGCGGTCACTGAAGCTTTCTTT. The whole variable domain, remainder taken from reference TRBV7-9 and TRBJ1-1, is DTGVSQNPRHKITKRGQNVTFRCDPISEHNRLYWYRQTLGQGPEFLTYFQNEAQLEKSRLLSDRFSAERPKGSFSTLEIQRTEQGDSAMYLCASSPSAVTEAFFGQGTRLTVV.

This clonotype was observed at least ten times. The V gene is TRBV11-2, the J gene TRBJ2-3; D remains unclear. The germline V and J ends were trimmed by 5 bases and 1 base, with 10 bases remaining between them. Germline V CDR1 and CDR2: SGHAT, FQNNGV. The CDR3 is 14 residues long. CDR3 residues: CASSKITGTDTQYF. The CDR3 nucleotides are TGTGCCAGCAGCAAAATTACTGGCACAGATACGCAGTATTTT.

The rearrangement links TRBV7-9 to TRBJ2-7, with 11 nucleotides matching TRBD2. V dropped 2 bases and J dropped 3; count of bases not matched to a gene: 3. CDR3 length: 15 amino acids. Looked up from germline, CDR1 is SEHNR and CDR2 is FQNEAQ (reference sequence). CDR3 loop: CASSLLTSGNYEQYF. The CDR3 nucleotides read TGTGCCAGCAGCTTATTGACTAGCGGGAACTACGAGCAGTACTTC.

This clonotype was counted ten times or more. The V call is TRBV27, the J call TRBJ2-3, with TRBD2 matching 7 bases. The germline gives CDR1 MNHEY, CDR2 SMNVEV (reference sequence). CDR3 length: 15 amino acids. V was pared by 6 bases and J by 4 bases, with 10 bases of the junction left unmatched. This CDR3 is CASSPIREAADTQYF. CDR3 DNA sequence: TGTGCCAGCAGCCCTATCCGGGAGGCCGCAGATACGCAGTATTTT.

In this sample, this clonotype turned up a few times. The rearrangement joins TRBV12-3 or TRBV12-4 to TRBJ1-4; perhaps TRBD1 as D (6 bases). The CDR3 extends over 14 amino acids. Trimming removed 3 bases from V and 8 bases from J, with 13 bases in between. Here the CDR3 reads CASSFSGRGEKLFF. The CDR3 nucleotides are TGTGCCAGCAGTTTTTCGGGCAGGGGAGAAAAACTGTTTTTT.

This clonotype was picked up many times. The chain couples TRBV28 to TRBJ2-7; weak D call: TRBD2 (6 bases). This CDR3 has 16 amino acids. Trimming took off 7 bases at V and 0 bases at J, with 19 bases between the two ends. Germline CDR1 is MDHEN and CDR2 is SYDVKM. The CDR3 protein is CASKPIGGASSYEQYF. CDR3 nucleotides: TGTGCCAGCAAACCTATTGGCGGGGCCAGCTCCTACGAGCAGTACTTC.

The table lists this clonotype with a few counts. J is TRBJ2-1 and V is TRBV6-2 or TRBV6-3; 12 bases are a match to TRBD2. The V segment lost 5 bases and the J segment 1 base; nucleotides outside the gene matches: 9. CDR1 is MNHEY and CDR2 is SVGEGT in the germline V gene. This CDR3 region has 18 residues. The CDR3 loop is CASSLALAGGPSYNEQFF. In DNA form, the CDR3 reads TGTGCCAGCAGTCTCGCTCTAGCGGGAGGGCCTTCCTACAATGAGCAGTTCTTC.

Ten or more counts support this clonotype. The J gene is TRBJ2-7, the V gene TRBV12-3 or TRBV12-4; D call uncertain. Trimming shortened V by 4 bases and J by 2 bases, and 12 bases separated the two germline ends. There are 14 residues in the CDR3. The CDR3 here is CASSWRAPAYEQYF. Written as DNA, the CDR3 is TGTGCCAGCAGTTGGCGAGCGCCAGCCTACGAGCAGTACTTC.

This clonotype was recorded at least ten times. V is TRBV25-1 and J is TRBJ1-1; D ambiguous. Trimming shortened V by 3 bases and J by 11 bases, and 13 bases separated the two germline ends. This CDR3 is 12 amino acids long. Looked up from germline, CDR1 is MGHDK and CDR2 is SYGVNS. The CDR3 loop is CASSDRGNTAFF. In DNA form, the CDR3 reads TGTGCCAGCAGTGATCGTGGCAATACGGCTTTCTTT. Using reference TRBV25-1 and TRBJ1-1 for the parts outside the CDR3, the full variable domain is EADIYQTPRYLVIGTGKKITLECSQTMGHDKMYWYQQDPGMELHLIHYSYGVNSTEKGDLSSESTVSRIRTEHFPLTLESARPSHTSQYLCASSDRGNTAFFGQGTRLTVV.

In this sample, this clonotype turned up many times. The V call is TRBV2, the J call TRBJ2-1; D is uncertain. This CDR3 comprises 14 residues. CDR1 SNHLY and CDR2 FYNNEI come from the germline V gene. The V end lost 8 bases, the J end lost 5 bases, and 16 bases lay between the germline ends. The CDR3 reads CASGTFESDNEQFF. In DNA form, the CDR3 reads TGTGCCAGCGGAACCTTTGAGTCCGACAATGAGCAGTTCTTC.

This clonotype has a count of ten or more. V and J are TRBV10-3 and TRBJ2-3, with D uncertain. The germline gives CDR1 ENHRY, CDR2 SYGVKD. The ends were cut back, 3 bases at V and 5 bases at J, with 15 bases in the middle. The CDR3 loop spans 15 amino acids. CDR3 in amino acids: CAISDSNRYVDTQYF. The CDR3 DNA follows: TGTGCCATCAGTGATTCGAATCGATACGTAGATACGCAGTATTTT.

The rearrangement joins TRBV20-1 to TRBJ1-2; possible D gene TRBD1, 5 bases. V dropped 5 bases and J dropped 5 bases, with 12 bases sitting between them. The CDR3 is made up of 12 amino acids. The V gene's germline CDR1 is DFQATT and CDR2 SNEGSKA (reference sequence). The CDR3 bases are TGCAGTGCTTCTTACGGGACGTATGGCTACACCTTC. Amino acids: CSASYGTYGYTF.

This clonotype was detected many times. This sequence joins TRBV20-1 and TRBJ1-1, with D unresolved. The CDR3 contains 13 residues. The germline V and J ends were trimmed by 3 bases and 0 bases, with 8 bases remaining between them. Germline V gives CDR1 DFQATT, CDR2 SNEGSKA (reference sequence). CDR3 DNA sequence: TGCAGTGCTAGGAAGGCGGTGAACACTGAAGCTTTCTTT. This gives the protein CSARKAVNTEAFF.

This clonotype was counted only a few times. The chain joins TRBV6-1 to TRBJ1-5; D gene uncertain. Looked up from germline, CDR1 is MNHNS and CDR2 is SASEGT. V was pared by 1 base and J by 3 bases, with 10 bases between. CDR3 length equals 15 residues. As DNA, the CDR3 is TGTGCCAGCAGTGAAGAACGGGAAACCAATCAGCCCCAGCATTTT. Amino acid sequence: CASSEERETNQPQHF.